The 3 T cell receptor beta chains below all came from one sample that was sequenced in a study of T-cell reconstitution after alpha-beta-depleted transplantation in children. Library preparation (for TCRbeta) was performed with unique molecular identifiers. TCRdb recomputed calls from the PCR reads with MiXCR, one row per CDR3 protein. Seen here are about 500,000 distinct CDR3 sequences, around a third observed once, and the top ten hold under 3%. The sample was PBMCs from the stem cell graft donor, taken from the stem cell graft. All receptors derive from a human donor who donated a stem cell graft to a child with aplastic anemia.

This clonotype was picked up a small number of times. This chain connects TRBV12-3 or TRBV12-4 to TRBJ1-1, with a weak D call TRBD1 (5 bases). Trimming took off 6 bases at V and 4 bases at J, with 6 bases between the two ends. The CDR3 length is 11 residues. In nucleotides, the CDR3 is TGTGCCAGCAGGGGACCCACTGAAGCTTTCTTT. As protein: CASRGPTEAFF.

This clonotype has a handful of counts. V and J are TRBV20-1 and TRBJ2-7; no definite D call. Germline assignment: CDR1 DFQATT and CDR2 SNEGSKA (reference sequence). Deletions cut 0 bases from V and 7 bases from J, with 19 bases between. CDR3 length: 15 residues. The CDR3 DNA is TGCAGTGCTAGAGATGGGTTTACGGCGCTACAGGAGCAGTACTTC. Its protein product is CSARDGFTALQEQYF.

The genes are TRBV29-1 and TRBJ2-7; D remains unclear. V was trimmed by 7 bases and J by 4 bases, leaving 26 bases between them. This CDR3 region has 16 residues. In germline, CDR1 is SQVTM, CDR2 ANQGSEA. DNA for the CDR3: TGCAGCGCGGTTTCGTGGACGGAGCCCTCTGGGTACGAGCAGTACGTC. It codes for CSAVSWTEPSGYEQYV.